A single sample is the source of the 31 T cell receptor beta chains below, sequenced in a study of blood T cell repertoires in COVID-19 (dated by TCRdb to about 2020). Preparation of the library involved the immunoSEQ multiplex PCR assay. Sourced from immuneACCESS, this table was stored by TCRdb with only in-frame sequences that have V and J called. A share of the clones is absent; for the studies checked, an unresolved V gene accounts for under half, and the remainder has no known explanation. This sample gives a few hundred thousand clones in total; around four fifths of them show up just once. The top ten clonotypes cover 4.2% of the sample. The sequenced sample consisted of peripheral blood. The receptor source for this set is a man aged 55 to 70 with acute or convalescent COVID-19.

V usage is TRBV18 and J usage is TRBJ2-7, with TRBD1 matching 9 bases. Germline CDR1 is KGHSH and CDR2 is LQKENI. J was trimmed by 0 bases and V by 6 bases; bases with no gene match: 6. This CDR3 is 15 amino acids long. The CDR3 reads CASSAGTGLSYEQYF. The CDR3 DNA reads TGTGCCAGCTCCGCCGGGACAGGGCTCTCCTACGAGCAGTACTTC.

The rearrangement links TRBV7-9 to TRBJ2-7; maybe TRBD1 (6 bases). The CDR3 runs to 15 residues. Germline V gives CDR1 SEHNR, CDR2 FQNEAQ (reference sequence). The V end was cut by 4 bases, the J end by 2 bases, with 15 bases between. The chain's CDR3 is CASSSWDPGAYEQYF. The CDR3 DNA is TGTGCCAGCAGCTCCTGGGACCCAGGGGCCTACGAGCAGTACTTC.

The V gene is TRBV6-6, the J gene TRBJ2-3, with a weak D call TRBD2 (7 bases). Germline loops: CDR1 MNHNY, CDR2 SVGAGI (reference sequence). Trimming took off 8 bases at V and 5 bases at J, with 20 bases between the two ends. This CDR3 has 15 residues. The CDR3 here is CASLVGGGLEDTQYF. The DNA for the CDR3 is TGTGCCAGCCTGGTGGGAGGGGGGCTTGAAGATACGCAGTATTTT.

This clone is a singleton in its sample. J is TRBJ1-5 and V is TRBV7-2; TRBD1 aligns across 8 bases. J lost 5 bases, V lost 5 bases, and 11 bases had no gene match. Germline V gene data show CDR1 as SGHTA and CDR2 as FQGNSA. This CDR3 contains 16 residues. DNA for the CDR3: TGTGCCAGCAGCCCGCGGAGGTGGGACAGGCATCAGCCCCAGCATTTT. Protein sequence: CASSPRRWDRHQPQHF.

This clone was recorded once. The chain recombines TRBV11-2 with TRBJ2-7; TRBD2 matches at 13 bases. The CDR3 covers 17 residues. V shed 0 bases and J 6 bases; nucleotides not matched to a gene: 8. Looked up from germline, CDR1 is SGHAT and CDR2 is FQNNGV. The CDR3 here is CASSLDRTSGRSGEQYF. The CDR3, as DNA: TGTGCCAGCAGCTTAGACCGGACTAGCGGGAGATCTGGCGAGCAGTACTTC.

V gene TRBV3-1 (or the pseudogene TRBV3-2) combines with J gene TRBJ2-1; possible D gene TRBD2, 6 bases. The CDR3 has 20 residues. Germline V gives CDR1 LGHDT, CDR2 YNNKEL (reference sequence). Trimming cost V 1 base and J 1 base, with 23 bases left between them. CDR3 nucleotide sequence: TGTGCCAGCAGCCAAGCATTCGGGGACTCCCTCGCCAAATCCTACAATGAGCAGTTCTTC. This sequence encodes CASSQAFGDSLAKSYNEQFF.

The chain links TRBV6-1 to TRBJ2-5; D not resolved. Trimming pared 2 bases from V and 4 bases from J, leaving 5 bases between. Germline CDR1 is MNHNS and CDR2 is SASEGT. This CDR3 region has 12 residues. The CDR3 sequence: CASSESGETQYF. The CDR3, as DNA: TGTGCCAGCAGTGAATCCGGAGAGACCCAGTACTTC.

The V call is TRBV5-8, the J call TRBJ2-2; 11 bases map to TRBD2. Germline CDR1 and CDR2: SGHTS and YDEGEE. This CDR3 is built from 16 residues. V was clipped by 6 bases and J by 7 bases; unmatched bases: 11. Here the CDR3 reads CASILKGLAVYGELFF. Here the CDR3 DNA reads TGTGCCAGCATCCTTAAGGGACTAGCGGTTTACGGGGAGCTGTTTTTT.

The chain recombines TRBV6-5 with TRBJ2-3; 7 positions match TRBD1. The CDR3 loop spans 15 amino acids. Germline CDR1 and CDR2: MNHEY and SVGAGI. V lost 7 bases and J lost 1; bases outside the gene matches: 8. Written as DNA, the CDR3 is TGTGCCAGCACCCGACAGGGTCCGGGCACAGATACGCAGTATTTT. Its translation is CASTRQGPGTDTQYF.

The table lists this clone with a few counts. CDR3 protein: CASSLGRGYNSPLHF. In nucleotides, the CDR3 is TGTGCCAGCAGCTTAGGGCGGGGATATAATTCACCCCTCCACTTT. The chain uses TRBV7-2 and TRBJ1-6; no clear D. The V end was cut by 1 base, the J end by 4 bases, with 8 bases between. Germline V gene data show CDR1 as SGHTA and CDR2 as FQGNSA. The CDR3 consists of 15 residues. The full variable domain, rest sourced from reference TRBV7-2 and TRBJ1-6, is GAGVSQSPSNKVTEKGKDVELRCDPISGHTALYWYRQSLGQGLEFLIYFQGNSAPDKSGLPSDRFSAERTGGSVSTLTIQRTQQEDSAVYLCASSLGRGYNSPLHFGNGTRLTVT.

The chain employs TRBV10-1 and TRBJ1-6; D is undetermined. Per germline, CDR1 WNHNN and CDR2 SYGVQD (reference sequence). V was pared by 0 bases and J by 0 bases, with 9 bases between. This CDR3 is built from 17 residues. The DNA for the CDR3 is TGCGCCAGCAGTGAGTCACGGGTAAGCTCCTATAATTCACCCCTCCACTTT. Translation gives CASSESRVSSYNSPLHF.

The chain couples TRBV5-1 to TRBJ2-6, with D possibly being TRBD1 (6 bases). The CDR3 extends over 19 amino acids. Looked up from germline, CDR1 is SGHRS and CDR2 is YFSETQ. The germline V and J ends were trimmed by 4 bases and 0 bases, with 20 bases remaining between them. CDR3 sequence: CASSPRPQGQSSGANVLTF. CDR3 in DNA: TGCGCCAGCAGCCCCCGCCCACAGGGCCAGAGCTCTGGGGCCAACGTCCTGACTTTC.

The CDR3 protein is CAITRDRGTGELFF. The CDR3, as DNA: TGTGCCATCACCCGGGACAGGGGCACCGGGGAGCTGTTTTTT. The chain employs TRBV10-3 and TRBJ2-2; 10 positions match TRBD1. The germline V gene encodes CDR1 ENHRY and CDR2 SYGVKD. V gave up 7 bases and J gave up 4 bases; unmatched junction bases: 3. The CDR3 is made up of 14 amino acids.

This clone was seen only a few times. The V call is TRBV11-2, the J call TRBJ2-3, with TRBD2 matching over 8 bases. With V trimmed by 2 bases and J by 2 bases, 12 bases remained unmatched. The CDR3 loop spans 18 amino acids. Germline CDR1 reads SGHAT; CDR2 reads FQNNGV. CDR3 residues: CASSLRPGRGRDTDTQYF. The CDR3 coding sequence is TGTGCCAGCAGCTTACGGCCCGGGAGGGGGAGGGACACAGATACGCAGTATTTT.

The chain carries TRBV7-8 and TRBJ1-6; TRBD1 is a possible D gene (5 bases). From germline, CDR1 is SGHVS and CDR2 FQNEAQ. This CDR3 is built from 16 residues. V was pared by 5 bases and J by 6 bases, with 17 bases between. The CDR3 region is CASSDVETAINSPLHF. Here the CDR3 DNA reads TGTGCCAGCAGCGATGTCGAGACAGCGATTAATTCACCCCTCCACTTT.

The chain is built from TRBV18 and TRBJ2-5, with 14 bases lining up with TRBD2. The trim removed 3 bases at V and 5 bases at J, leaving 8 bases unmatched. The CDR3 consists of 17 residues. Germline assignment: CDR1 KGHSH and CDR2 LQKENI. The DNA for the CDR3 is TGTGCCAGCTCACCCGGGACTAGCGGGAGTGGCAAGGAGACCCAGTACTTC. Encoded protein: CASSPGTSGSGKETQYF.

A single count supports this clone. The chain recombines TRBV6-5 with TRBJ1-1; possible D gene TRBD1, 5 bases. Deletions cut 5 bases from V and 2 bases from J, with 9 bases between. Germline loops: CDR1 MNHEY, CDR2 SVGAGI. The CDR3 contains 13 residues. CDR3 coding DNA: TGTGCCAGCAGTACGACAGTTAACACTGAAGCTTTCTTT. It codes for CASSTTVNTEAFF.

The V call is TRBV21-1, the J call TRBJ2-2; TRBD2, the D gene given by the table, was not confirmed from the DNA. TRBV21-1 is given as a pseudogene. The CDR3 loop spans 16 amino acids. CDR3 in amino acids: CASSKARGEPTGELFF. CDR3 DNA sequence: TGTGCCAGCAGCAAAGCGCGGGGGGAGCCCACCGGGGAGCTGTTTTTT.

This clone is a singleton in its sample. The chain links TRBV7-3 to TRBJ2-2; D is possibly TRBD2 (6 bases). V was trimmed by 1 base and J by 2 bases, leaving 11 bases between them. This CDR3 is built from 16 residues. The germline V gene has CDR1 SGHTA and CDR2 FQGTGA. For the CDR3, the DNA is TGTGCCAGCAGCTTAAGGCGGGGCGGAAACACCGGGGAGCTGTTTTTT. Translation gives CASSLRRGGNTGELFF.

This clone was seen only once. V gene TRBV5-8 combines with J gene TRBJ1-1; D might be TRBD1 (6 bases). Germline V lookup: CDR1 SGHTS, CDR2 YDEGEE. The CDR3 consists of 15 residues. The V gene lost 3 bases and the J gene lost 3 bases, with 15 bases spanning the gap. CDR3 loop: CASSYQQGRYTEAFF. The CDR3 DNA reads TGTGCCAGCAGCTACCAACAGGGTCGGTACACTGAAGCTTTCTTT.

The rearrangement uses TRBV7-2 and TRBJ2-4; the D gene is possibly TRBD1 (7 bases). The V gene lost 2 bases and the J gene lost 3 bases, with 8 bases spanning the gap. Germline-derived CDR1 and CDR2 are SGHTA and FQGNSA. The CDR3 is made up of 14 amino acids. The DNA of the CDR3 is TGTGCCAGCAGCTTACAGGGGGGCAAAAACATTCAGTACTTC. Its translation is CASSLQGGKNIQYF.

The chain links TRBV3-1 (or the pseudogene TRBV3-2) to TRBJ2-7, with 8 bases that match TRBD1. V was clipped by 4 bases and J by 4 bases; unmatched bases: 6. The CDR3 contains 14 residues. Per germline, CDR1 LGHDT and CDR2 YNNKEL (reference sequence). The CDR3 loop reads CASSLSDRVYEQYF. DNA for the CDR3: TGTGCCAGCAGCCTATCGGACAGGGTTTACGAGCAGTACTTC.

V usage is TRBV27 and J usage is TRBJ2-1; 9 bases fit TRBD2. The germline V gene encodes CDR1 MNHEY and CDR2 SMNVEV (reference sequence). The V gene end was trimmed by 4 bases and the J gene end by 6 bases; junction bases not matched to a gene: 10. The CDR3 totals 16 residues. CDR3 loop: CASSSRVAGGGNEQFF. CDR3 nucleotides: TGTGCCAGCAGTTCTAGGGTGGCGGGAGGGGGCAATGAGCAGTTCTTC.

The chain joins TRBV27 to TRBJ2-1; D is perhaps TRBD2 (6 bases). Germline V gene data show CDR1 as MNHEY and CDR2 as SMNVEV (reference sequence). Between the trimmed V and J ends, which lost 5 bases and 0 bases, there was a span of 11 bases. This CDR3 contains 15 residues. In DNA, the CDR3 is TGTGCCAGCAGTCCTGGGGGGTTCTCCTACAATGAGCAGTTCTTC. Translation: CASSPGGFSYNEQFF.

This clone was observed a few times. The rearrangement joins TRBV6-4 to TRBJ2-4; 11 bases align to TRBD2. Germline V gives CDR1 MRHNA, CDR2 SNTAGT. CDR3 length: 19 residues. V shed 10 bases, J shed 6 bases, and the junction held 23 bases outside the gene matches. The CDR3 sequence is CAIRGPPRLAGGRANIQYF. CDR3 sequence (DNA): TGTGCCATCAGGGGTCCCCCGAGATTAGCGGGAGGGAGGGCAAACATTCAGTACTTC.

This clone has only one observation. DNA for the CDR3: TGTGCCAGCACAACGGATCCAGGGGTGGCAACTGAAGCTTTCTTT. Translating gives CASTTDPGVATEAFF. V is TRBV6-5 and J is TRBJ1-1; D is perhaps TRBD1 (6 bases). Germline CDR1 is MNHEY and CDR2 is SVGAGI. The CDR3 consists of 15 residues. Trimming removed 7 bases from V and 5 bases from J, with 20 bases in between.

The rearrangement links TRBV11-3 to TRBJ1-1; D not certain. The CDR3 totals 13 residues. Germline lookup yields CDR1 SGHNT and CDR2 YENEEA. V was shortened by 0 bases and J by 4 bases, with 6 bases between the two germline ends. DNA of the CDR3: TGTGCCAGCAGCTTAGAAATTAGCACTGAAGCTTTCTTT. Its translation is CASSLEISTEAFF.

This clone is a singleton in its sample. In DNA, the CDR3 is TGTGCCAGCAGCTTATCGCCTAGCGGGGAAGAGACCCAGTACTTC. Residues: CASSLSPSGEETQYF. The chain carries TRBV7-3 and TRBJ2-5, with 9 positions matching TRBD2. Germline assignment: CDR1 SGHTA and CDR2 FQGTGA. CDR3 size: 15 residues. V shed 2 bases and J 3 bases; nucleotides not matched to a gene: 4.

V is TRBV6-2 or TRBV6-3 and J is TRBJ1-1; the D is unclear. This CDR3 is 17 amino acids long. The germline V gene encodes CDR1 MNHEY and CDR2 SVGEGT. V was cut by 2 bases and J by 5 bases, with 21 bases left in between. CDR3 residues: CASSYPRHGLSGTEAFF. The CDR3, as DNA: TGTGCCAGCAGTTACCCAAGACACGGACTAAGCGGAACTGAAGCTTTCTTT.

The chain employs TRBV7-2 and TRBJ1-2, with a possible D match to TRBD1 (5 bases). The CDR3 is 14 amino acids. Trimming took 2 bases from V and 2 from J, leaving 9 bases between them. The germline CDR1 and CDR2 sequences are SGHTA and FQGNSA. The CDR3 reads CASSLPDTNYGYTF. Written as DNA, the CDR3 is TGTGCCAGCAGCTTACCGGACACAAACTATGGCTACACCTTC.

The chain links TRBV5-1 to TRBJ2-5; TRBD1 aligns across 7 bases. The junction had 6 bases not matched to a gene; V was cut back by 0 bases and J by 1 base. The CDR3 is 16 residues long. Germline assignment: CDR1 SGHRS and CDR2 YFSETQ. CDR3 DNA: TGCGCCAGCAGCTTGGAAAGGGGGCGTCTCCAAGAGACCCAGTACTTC. This encodes CASSLERGRLQETQYF.